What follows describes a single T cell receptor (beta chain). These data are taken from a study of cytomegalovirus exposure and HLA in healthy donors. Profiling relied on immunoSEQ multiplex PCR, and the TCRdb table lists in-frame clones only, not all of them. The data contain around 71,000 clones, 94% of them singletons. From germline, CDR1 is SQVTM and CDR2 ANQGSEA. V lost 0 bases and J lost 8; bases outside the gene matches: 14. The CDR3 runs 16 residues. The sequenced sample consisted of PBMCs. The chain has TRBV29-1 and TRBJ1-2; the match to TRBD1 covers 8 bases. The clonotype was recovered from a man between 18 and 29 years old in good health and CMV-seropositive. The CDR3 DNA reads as TGCAGCGTTGAAGATGGCCCTTGGACAGGGTTTGGGGGCTACACCTTC. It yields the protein CSVEDGPWTGFGGYTF.